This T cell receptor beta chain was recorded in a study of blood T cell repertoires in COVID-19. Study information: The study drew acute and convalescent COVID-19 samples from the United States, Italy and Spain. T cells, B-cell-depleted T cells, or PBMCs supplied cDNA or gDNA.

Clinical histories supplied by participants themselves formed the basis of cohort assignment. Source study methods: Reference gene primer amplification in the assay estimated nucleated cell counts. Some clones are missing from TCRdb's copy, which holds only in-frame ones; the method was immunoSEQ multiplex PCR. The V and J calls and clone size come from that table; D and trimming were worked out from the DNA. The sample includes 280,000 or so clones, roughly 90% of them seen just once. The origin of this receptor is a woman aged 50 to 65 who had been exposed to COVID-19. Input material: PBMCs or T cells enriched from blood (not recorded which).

This chain's CDR3 is CASHVNGGGEKLFF. The DNA for the CDR3 is TGTGCCAGTCACGTTAATGGGGGGGGCGAAAAACTGTTTTTT. The chain joins TRBV19 to TRBJ1-4; D may be TRBD1 (6 bases). Germline CDR1 reads LNHDA; CDR2 reads SQIVND (reference sequence). V was clipped by 8 bases and J by 8 bases, with 18 bases between them. The CDR3 spans 14 residues.